This entry is about one T cell receptor beta chain. Its antigen is currently unknown. The data originate from a study of CD8 T cells in ankylosing spondylitis. The study, taken as a whole, reports: The study identified a TCR beta motif of fewer than 10 highly homologous variants that appeared characteristic of ankylosing spondylitis blood. A CD8+ phenotype characterized the disease-linked clones, which were relatively rare in peripheral blood. Reportedly, matched ankylosing spondylitis synovial fluid was significantly enriched for disease-linked clones.

Library preparation for TCR beta used quantitative 5'-RACE with molecular barcodes. TCRdb called the 5' RACE reads again in MiXCR, with one record for every CDR3 protein. Of about 450,000 distinct CDR3 sequences in the sample, roughly 26% were seen once. This CDR3 has 16 amino acids. Germline V gene sequence: CDR1 SGHRS, CDR2 YFSETQ. V gave up 0 bases and J gave up 1 base, with 13 bases separating them. The chain uses TRBV5-1 and TRBJ2-5; D may be TRBD1 (6 bases). The sequence was obtained from a male donor with ankylosing spondylitis. Sequencing was done on a sample of blood, either unsorted or a sorted T cell fraction (not recorded which). The CDR3 DNA sequence: TGCGCCAGCAGCTTGGAGGGGACATGGAGCCAAGAGACCCAGTACTTC. This sequence encodes CASSLEGTWSQETQYF.